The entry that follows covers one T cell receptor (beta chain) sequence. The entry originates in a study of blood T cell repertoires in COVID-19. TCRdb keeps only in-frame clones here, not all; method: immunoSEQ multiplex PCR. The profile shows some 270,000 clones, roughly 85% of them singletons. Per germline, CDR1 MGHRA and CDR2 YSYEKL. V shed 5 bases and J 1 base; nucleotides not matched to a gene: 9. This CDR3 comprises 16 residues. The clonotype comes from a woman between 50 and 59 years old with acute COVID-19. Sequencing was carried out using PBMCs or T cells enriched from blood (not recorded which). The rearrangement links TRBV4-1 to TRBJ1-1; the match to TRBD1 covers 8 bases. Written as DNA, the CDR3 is TGCGCCAGCAGCGGACAGGGCCACCTTGGGAACACTGAAGCTTTCTTT. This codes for CASSGQGHLGNTEAFF.